Listed below are T cell receptor beta chains from one sample, sequenced in a study of neoadjuvant anti-PD-1 for oral cavity cancer. Libraries were prepared by immunoSEQ multiplex PCR; TCRdb keeps only in-frame clonotypes and omits some of them. This table has fewer than 20,000 clones, roughly 66% appearing once. The input for sequencing was PBMCs, taken before nivolumab (anti-PD-1) treatment. Receptors were obtained from a person aged 35-79 years with oral cavity squamous cell carcinoma. Both conserved end residues are part of each CDR3. Fields, in order: J gene, clone size, V gene, D gene, CDR3 DNA, CDR3 protein. D genes are given only for firm matches. Part of the rows lack a size; the others show once, few, many or a class for expanded clones.

TRBJ1-2 NA TRBV6-5 TRBD1 TGTGCCAGCAGACCGGGACAGGGCGTTTCCTATGGCTACACCTTC CASRPGQGVSYGYTF
TRBJ1-1 few TRBV4-2 NA TGTGCCAGCAGCCAAGTCGGACTCCCGAACACTGAAGCTTTCTTT CASSQVGLPNTEAFF
TRBJ1-5 NA TRBV27 NA TGTGCCAGCAGTCCCTGGACAGAGTATAGCAATCAGCCCCAGCATTTT CASSPWTEYSNQPQHF
TRBJ2-7 NA TRBV29-1 TRBD1 TGCAGCGTTGAAGATCTTGGACAGGGGCTCTACGAGCAGTACTTC CSVEDLGQGLYEQYF
TRBJ1-1 few TRBV5-1 NA TGCGCCAGCAGCGTATCCTCTGGGAACACTGAAGCTTTCTTT CASSVSSGNTEAFF
TRBJ1-4 NA TRBV6-5 NA TGTGCCAGCAGTTACTCGACGGGGGGGCCTAATGAAAAACTGTTTTTT CASSYSTGGPNEKLFF
TRBJ2-5 NA TRBV9 NA TGTGCCAGCAGCGCCGACTCGGGTAATTGGCAAGAGACCCAGTACTTC CASSADSGNWQETQYF
TRBJ1-3 NA TRBV6-6 NA TGTGCCAGCCGAAGCGGGGCTGACCGAAACACCATATATTTT CASRSGADRNTIYF
TRBJ2-2 few TRBV7-9 NA TGTGCCAGCCCCGCCGCGGGTTCAAGCACCGGGGAGCTGTTTTTT CASPAAGSSTGELFF
TRBJ2-2 NA TRBV10-3 NA TGTGCCATCATGGGCACGCCGGGGACCGGGGAGCTGTTTTTT CAIMGTPGTGELFF
TRBJ1-5 NA TRBV28 NA TGTGCCAGCAGTTTCTCCGGTCCCACCTGGGGTTATAGCAATCAGCCCCAGCATTTT CASSFSGPTWGYSNQPQHF
TRBJ2-7 few TRBV2 NA TGTGCCAGCAGTGGTCACGAGCAGTACTTC CASSGHEQYF
TRBJ1-4 few TRBV2 TRBD1 TGTGCCAGCAGTGAACAGGGGGGAATAGCTAATGAAAAACTGTTTTTT CASSEQGGIANEKLFF
TRBJ2-7 once TRBV6-5 NA TGTGCCAGCAGGGACCACAGGGCGGGGGAGCAGTACTTC CASRDHRAGEQYF
TRBJ1-2 few TRBV7-3 NA TGTGCCAGCAGCCCCGGGGAGACTAACTATGGCTACACCTTC CASSPGETNYGYTF
TRBJ1-5 NA TRBV5-1 NA TGCGCCAGCAGCCAAGGTGGGGGGGCTCAGCCCCAGCATTTT CASSQGGGAQPQHF
TRBJ1-2 once TRBV6-6 NA TGTGCCAGCAGCCCGACGGAAACTAACTATGGCTACACCTTC CASSPTETNYGYTF
TRBJ2-7 NA TRBV2 TRBD2 TGTGCCAGCAGTGCCGGGCGGGAGAGATACGAGCAGTACTTC CASSAGRERYEQYF
TRBJ2-7 NA TRBV5-1 NA TGCGCCAGCAGCTTGGAGGGACATCAGGAGCAGTACTTC CASSLEGHQEQYF
TRBJ1-1 NA TRBV6-6 NA TGTGCCAGCAGTAGCCCGGGACCGAACACTGAAGCTCTCTTT CASSSPGPNTEALF
TRBJ1-5 few TRBV2 TRBD1 TGTGCCAGCCGATGGGGACAGGGGGGCAATCAGCCCCAGCATTTT CASRWGQGGNQPQHF
TRBJ2-4 NA TRBV15 TRBD2 TGTGCCACCAGCAGAGATAGACTAGCGGGAGAGGTCAAAAACATTCAGTACTTC CATSRDRLAGEVKNIQYF